These T cell receptor beta chains were read from a single sample in a study of blood T cell repertoires in COVID-19. Profiled with immunoSEQ multiplex PCR; TCRdb holds only in-frame clones, not every one. The repertoire consists of around 180,000 clones, with 84% occurring once and the leading ten covering 5.5% to 7.5%. Sequences were obtained from peripheral blood. The receptors shown here come from a human donor in a cohort sampled during active COVID-19. The CDR3 runs from the conserved cysteine through the conserved F or W. The order of the fields is D gene, V gene, clone size, J gene, CDR3 protein, CDR3 DNA. A D gene is named only where the DNA matches it firmly. Some rows have no size entry. The others give once, few or many, or a class for an expanded clone.

>.|TRBV5-6|.|TRBJ2-7
CASSFLQGSPIYEQYF
TGTGCCAGCAGCTTCTTACAGGGCTCACCGATCTACGAGCAGTACTTC
>.|TRBV7-6|few|TRBJ1-1
CASSLAEGRAVDQGSWAFF
TGTGCCAGCAGCTTAGCGGAGGGACGGGCGGTCGACCAGGGTTCTTGGGCTTTCTTT
>.|TRBV6-5|.|TRBJ1-1
CASSRISRDTEAFF
TGTGCCAGCAGTCGAATCAGCAGGGACACTGAAGCTTTCTTT
>.|TRBV5-8|.|TRBJ2-2
CASSLLTGTPGELFF
TGTGCCAGCAGCTTACTAACCGGGACACCCGGGGAGCTGTTTTTT
>.|TRBV30|.|TRBJ1-1
CASRLWSNTEAFF
TGTGCCTCCCGCCTATGGTCGAACACTGAAGCTTTCTTT
>.|TRBV11-3|.|TRBJ2-7
CASSLSRNSYEQYF
TGTGCCAGCAGCTTATCGAGGAACTCCTACGAGCAGTACTTC
>TRBD1|TRBV11-2|.|TRBJ2-7
CASSLLGGQGRYEQYF
TGTGCCAGCAGCTTATTGGGGGGACAGGGGAGGTACGAGCAGTACTTC
>TRBD2|TRBV7-8|few|TRBJ2-5
CASSRIGRIEETQYF
TGTGCCAGCAGCCGTATCGGGAGGATAGAAGAGACCCAGTACTTC
>.|TRBV7-9|.|TRBJ2-3
CASSLEIRLTDTQYF
TGTGCCAGCAGCTTGGAAATTCGACTCACAGATACGCAGTATTTT
>.|TRBV5-8|once|TRBJ1-6
CASSSYRARNSPLHF
TGTGCCAGCAGCAGTTACAGGGCACGTAATTCACCCCTCCACTTT
>TRBD2|TRBV9|.|TRBJ2-5
CASSVDLAGGKETQYF
TGTGCCAGCAGCGTGGACCTAGCGGGGGGTAAAGAGACCCAGTACTTC
>TRBD2|TRBV7-2|.|TRBJ2-1
CASSFQPSGGGNEQFF
TGTGCCAGCAGCTTTCAACCTAGCGGGGGGGGCAATGAGCAGTTCTTC
>.|TRBV19|.|TRBJ1-2
CASSIDPFTGTNYGYTF
TGTGCCAGTAGTATAGATCCCTTCACAGGGACTAACTATGGCTACACCTTC
>.|TRBV2|once|TRBJ2-3
CASSAGGTYTQYF
TGTGCCAGCAGTGCCGGGGGGACATATACGCAGTATTTT
>TRBD2|TRBV2|.|TRBJ2-7
CASASGGAGEQYF
TGTGCCAGCGCTAGCGGGGGGGCGGGCGAGCAGTACTTC
>TRBD1|TRBV10-1|.|TRBJ1-6
CARDRDSLPPLHF
TGCGCCAGAGACCGGGACAGTCTCCCACCCCTCCACTTT
>.|TRBV13|.|TRBJ1-2
CASSSPGRAYGYTF
TGTGCCAGCAGCTCCCCAGGCCGCGCCTATGGCTACACCTTC
>TRBD1|TRBV7-3|.|TRBJ1-1
CASSPSGGSREAFF
TGTGCCAGCAGCCCATCAGGGGGCTCCCGCGAAGCTTTCTTT
>TRBD1|TRBV7-6|.|TRBJ2-7
CASSTRDRDYEQYF
TGTGCCAGCAGTACCCGGGACAGAGACTACGAGCAGTACTTC
>TRBD1|TRBV6-5|.|TRBJ1-2
CASMAQGFGYGYTF
TGTGCCAGCATGGCACAGGGGTTTGGCTATGGCTACACCTTC
>TRBD1|TRBV27|.|TRBJ1-2
CASSSTGGYGYTF
TGTGCCAGCAGTTCCACAGGGGGCTATGGCTACACCTTC
>.|TRBV7-9|.|TRBJ1-3
CASSQLRGGNTIYF
TGTGCCAGCAGCCAACTCAGGGGTGGAAACACCATATATTTT
>.|TRBV6-5|.|TRBJ2-5
CASSEGGPGGACQYF
TGTGCCAGCAGCGAGGGGGGTCCAGGGGGAGCTTGCCAGTACTTC
>.|TRBV7-9|.|TRBJ2-7
CASTPGESYEQYF
TGTGCCAGCACTCCGGGGGAGTCCTACGAGCAGTACTTC
>TRBD1|TRBV5-1|.|TRBJ2-5
CASSFPWTGKETQYF
TGCGCCAGCAGCTTTCCCTGGACAGGGAAAGAGACCCAGTACTTC
>.|TRBV7-2|.|TRBJ2-1
CASSLVEGVGYNEQFF
TGTGCCAGCAGCTTAGTTGAGGGTGTGGGTTACAATGAGCAGTTCTTC
>TRBD1|TRBV30|once|TRBJ1-1
CAWSPGQGLHTEAFF
TGTGCCTGGAGTCCGGGACAGGGGCTCCACACTGAAGCTTTCTTT
>TRBD2|TRBV4-1|.|TRBJ2-5
CASSQLGTSGGTRETQYF
TGCGCCAGCAGCCAACTAGGGACTAGCGGGGGGACCCGGGAGACCCAGTACTTC
>.|TRBV4-1|.|TRBJ1-1
CASRGNGGEAFF
TGCGCCAGCAGGGGAAACGGGGGTGAAGCTTTCTTT
>.|TRBV6-5|.|TRBJ1-2
CASSARGDHGYTF
TGTGCCAGCAGCGCGCGGGGGGACCATGGCTACACCTTC
>TRBD1|TRBV6-4|.|TRBJ1-2
CASSGQGAGYTF
TGTGCCAGCAGTGGACAGGGGGCTGGCTACACCTTC
>TRBD1|TRBV3-1/TRBV3-2|.|TRBJ1-1
CASSQDPGQGREAFF
TGTGCCAGCAGCCAAGATCCGGGACAGGGCCGCGAAGCTTTCTTT
>.|TRBV5-1|once|TRBJ2-7
CASSSSKTGHPSSYEQYF
TGCGCCAGCAGCTCGTCGAAGACCGGACACCCAAGCTCCTACGAGCAGTACTTC
>.|TRBV11-2|.|TRBJ1-4
CASSLRPGAIGNEKLFF
TGTGCCAGCAGCTTGCGGCCTGGGGCTATCGGCAATGAAAAACTGTTTTTT
>TRBD1|TRBV25-1|.|TRBJ1-4
CASSDTQTTGGHEKLFF
TGTGCCAGCAGTGATACACAAACGACAGGGGGTCATGAAAAACTGTTTTTT
>.|TRBV5-1|.|TRBJ2-7
CASSLGQIDEQYF
TGCGCCAGCAGCCTCGGACAGATCGACGAGCAGTACTTC
>.|TRBV18|.|TRBJ1-2
CASSDSNYGYTF
TGTGCCAGCTCCGACAGCAACTATGGCTACACCTTC
>.|TRBV6-6|.|TRBJ2-2
CASSLQGLRGTGELFF
TGTGCCAGCAGTCTCCAGGGACTCCGCGGGACCGGGGAGCTGTTTTTT
>.|TRBV10-3|.|TRBJ1-5
CAISGVFNQPQHF
TGTGCCATTTCAGGGGTTTTCAATCAGCCCCAGCATTTT
>TRBD1|TRBV19|.|TRBJ2-7
CASSPGQPYEQYF
TGTGCCAGTAGTCCGGGACAGCCCTACGAGCAGTACTTC
>.|TRBV7-2|few|TRBJ1-3
CASSSIRSRGNTIYF
TGTGCCAGCAGTTCAATCAGGTCGCGTGGAAACACCATATATTTT